This T cell receptor beta chain was obtained from a study of lung T cells in sarcoidosis with Löfgren's syndrome. General study findings and limits: Versus controls, Löfgren's syndrome patients reportedly showed TRAV12-1 and TRBV2 as most expanded. Multiple Löfgren's syndrome patients reportedly shared TRAV12-1 and TRBV2 CDR3 motifs. These T cells were suggested, not shown, to recognize a putative antigen.

In TCRdb, the reads were re-called with MiXCR into one record per CDR3 protein. The sample lists 3,200 or so distinct CDR3 sequences; about 17% were seen once. This clonotype qualifies as medium-sized. What it binds is unknown. Germline V CDR1 and CDR2: KGHSY, FQNENV. CDR3 size: 12 residues. With 0 bases removed from V and 6 bases from J, the gap between germline ends came to 3 bases. The TCR sequence derives from a human donor with sarcoidosis (Löfgren's syndrome or another form), or a control subject (not recorded which). The sample taken for sequencing was CD4+ T cells from bronchoalveolar lavage. The genes are TRBV16 and TRBJ1-5; D not certain. CDR3 sequence (DNA): TGTGCCAGCAGCCAATCTGGTCAGCCCCAGCATTTT. This gives the protein CASSQSGQPQHF. The full variable domain, completed using reference TRBV16 and TRBJ1-5, is GEEVAQTPKHLVRGEGQKAKLYCAPIKGHSYVFWYQQVLKNEFKFLISFQNENVFDETGMPKERFSAKCLPNSPCSLEIQATKLEDSAVYFCASSQSGQPQHFGDGTRLSIL.